This T cell receptor beta chain was sequenced for a study of T cells after posttransplantation cyclophosphamide. The method was immunoSEQ multiplex PCR; TCRdb's version includes in-frame clones alone and lacks a portion of them. The sample shows 7,500 to 10,000 clones, roughly 98% of them seen only once. V dropped 3 bases and J dropped 6 bases, with 12 bases sitting between them. Germline values: CDR1 SGDLS, CDR2 YYNGEE. CDR3 length: 13 residues. Cells defined as naive were viable CD3+CD4+ or CD3+CD8+ and CCR7+CD45RA+CD45RO-CD95-CD27+CD28+. This related bone marrow graft donor gave peripheral blood on the day of marrow donation.

The receptor was derived from a woman in her sixties in good health, CMV-negative, and a related stem cell transplant donor. Material for sequencing was naive CD4+ T cells sorted from PBMCs. The gene calls are TRBV9 and TRBJ1-2; a possible D gene is TRBD1 (5 bases). DNA for the CDR3: TGTGCCAGCAGCGAAGCAGGGTTAGATGGCTACACCTTC. Protein sequence: CASSEAGLDGYTF.